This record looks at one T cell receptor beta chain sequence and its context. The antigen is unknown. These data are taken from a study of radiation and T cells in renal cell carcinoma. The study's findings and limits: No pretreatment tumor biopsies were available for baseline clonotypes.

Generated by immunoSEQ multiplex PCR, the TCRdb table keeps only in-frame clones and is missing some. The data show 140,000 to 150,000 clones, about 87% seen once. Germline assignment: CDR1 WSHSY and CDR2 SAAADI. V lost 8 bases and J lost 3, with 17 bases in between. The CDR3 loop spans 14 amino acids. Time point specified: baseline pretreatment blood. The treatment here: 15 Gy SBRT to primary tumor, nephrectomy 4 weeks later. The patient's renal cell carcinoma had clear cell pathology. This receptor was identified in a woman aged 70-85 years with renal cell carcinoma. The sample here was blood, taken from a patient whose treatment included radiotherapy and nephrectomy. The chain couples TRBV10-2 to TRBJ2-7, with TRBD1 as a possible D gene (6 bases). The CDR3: CASRPRDTYYEQYF. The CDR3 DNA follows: TGCGCCAGCCGTCCTAGGGACACCTACTACGAGCAGTACTTC.